This T cell receptor (beta chain) appears in the sequencing data of a study of identical twins. Study-wide findings and caveats: While abundant cord blood beta clonotypes carried fewer insertions, memory repertoires showed no such pattern.

Unique molecular identifiers were present on the cDNA, and a universal primer site came from template switching. Each CDR3 protein is one row after TCRdb ran MiXCR on the 5' RACE reads. The table records approximately 500,000 distinct CDR3 sequences, roughly 26% of them present only once. This clonotype was observed at least ten times. No antigen is known for it. The CDR3 sequence is 14 residues long. V lost 6 bases to trimming and J lost 0 bases, with 9 bases between them. This sample also appeared in a second study, on T cells expressing NK-cell markers.

This chain uses TRBV12-3 or TRBV12-4 with TRBJ1-3; TRBD1 is a possible D gene (5 bases). Sequencing was carried out using CD4+ T cells sorted from blood. The TCR comes from a woman under 30 in good health. The CDR3 DNA reads TGTGCCAGCAGCGACAGCTACTCTGGAAACACCATATATTTT. Protein sequence: CASSDSYSGNTIYF.